A single TCR beta chain is shown here with its context. Its target antigen remains unknown. No much larger clone is present one base from it, and per-base qualities are unavailable. These data come from a study of cytomegalovirus exposure and HLA in healthy donors (dated by TCRdb to 2016 to 2017). Broadly, across the study: The 500 to 800 repertoires of the first cohort and the 110 or so validation repertoires were produced on the same platform, according to a later analysis. Along with the roughly 670-subject first cohort, a separate validation cohort of over a hundred different subjects was used. To predict cytomegalovirus infection status, the study combined high-throughput TCR immunosequencing, statistical association of individual TCRs with disease status, and machine learning. The aim of the study was to test whether cataloging public T cell receptors could identify signatures of past pathogen exposure.

General study outcomes and caveats: While some public TCRs were present in many individuals, most TCR sequences turned up only very rarely across donors. A few of the identified cytomegalovirus-associated TCR beta chains were confirmed in vitro to be specific for cytomegalovirus antigens. A total of about 180 TCR beta chains were listed by the study as associated with cytomegalovirus. Cytomegalovirus status was reported to be diagnosed by the classifier with high specificity and sensitivity in both the original and validation cohorts. All 120 or so repertoires were used to score co-occurrence in the validation cohort in a later analysis, because that analysis had no HLA typing for the cohort. Of the cluster scores, 90% to 95% were above 0 in a later analysis, which found that TCRs clustered in the first cohort also tended to co-occur in the 95 to 150 validation repertoires. The authors suggested that the approach could potentially be generalized to other disease states and immunological phenotypes.

Library construction relied on the immunoSEQ multiplex PCR assay. The source study handled its data this way. A statistical classification framework was developed to diagnose cytomegalovirus status using the catalog of TCR beta chain sequences. What TCRdb holds here is the immuneACCESS table cut down to in-frame rearrangements. Part of the clones is not present; checked against another copy, under half of the missing clones reflect an unresolved V gene, and the others are unexplained. From that table come the V and J calls and clone size; the DNA was used to work out D and trimming. This sample has some 140,000 clones in its table, and 70% to 90% of those were observed once. Under 3% of the sample belongs to the ten largest clones. The trim is 0 bases for V and 4 bases for J, with a gap of 12 bases between the germline ends. The CDR3 holds 15 amino acids from the cysteine to the phenylalanine. Just the 45-base CDR3 DNA is kept, in frame starting at base 1. CDR1 SGHNT and CDR2 YYREEE were looked up in the germline V gene (reference sequence).

The donors were included in the validation cohort of 120 subjects, a group kept apart from the approximately 670-subject first cohort. This TCR was recovered from a man in his late teens or twenties in good health and CMV-seronegative. This chain is built from TRBV5-4 and TRBJ2-3; the D gene is perhaps TRBD2, from 5 matching bases. The sample comprised PBMCs. The CDR3 reads CASSLALTGADTQYF. The nucleotide sequence is given as TGTGCCAGCAGCTTGGCCTTAACCGGGGCAGATACGCAGTATTTT.